The 30 T cell receptor beta chains presented below share a single source sample, sequenced in a study of shared clonotypes between healthy human individuals. Data came from immunoSEQ multiplex PCR; TCRdb stores just in-frame clones and leaves some out. The profile covers fewer than 2.5 million clones, with under 95% appearing a single time and about 0.38% taken by the ten largest. Sequenced input: naive CD4+ T cells from PBMCs. The subset: CD45RA+ positively selected. The receptors originated from a man aged 18 to 29 in good health. Some clones in this sample may be carry-over from other donors' samples.

V and J are TRBV28 and TRBJ2-3; D possibly matches TRBD1 or TRBD2 (6 bases each). V gave up 7 bases and J gave up 0 bases, with 14 bases separating them. In germline, CDR1 is MDHEN, CDR2 SYDVKM. This CDR3 contains 15 residues. In DNA, the CDR3 is TGTGCCAGCACCCTGGGGGGCGGGAGCACAGATACGCAGTATTTT. Its translation is CASTLGGGSTDTQYF. Using reference TRBV28 and TRBJ2-3 for the parts outside the CDR3, the full variable domain is DVKVTQSSRYLVKRTGEKVFLECVQDMDHENMFWYRQDPGLGLRLIYFSYDVKMKEKGDIPEGYSVSREKKERFSLILESASTNQTSMYLCASTLGGGSTDTQYFGPGTRLTVL.

This chain connects TRBV5-1 to TRBJ2-2; TRBD1 matches at 9 bases. J gave up 2 bases and V 5 bases, and 4 bases lay outside the gene matches. Germline values: CDR1 SGHRS, CDR2 YFSETQ. The CDR3 spans 15 residues. CDR3 bases: TGCGCCAGCAGGATGGGACAGGGCAACACCGGGGAGCTGTTTTTT. It translates to CASRMGQGNTGELFF.

This chain joins TRBV6-6 and TRBJ2-3; TRBD1 agrees at 8 bases. Germline lookup yields CDR1 MNHNY and CDR2 SVGAGI (reference sequence). V lost 8 bases, J lost 0 bases, and 4 bases stayed unmatched. This CDR3 contains 14 residues. CDR3 residues: CASSYRGSTDTQYF. CDR3 coding DNA: TGTGCCAGCTCCTACAGGGGGAGCACAGATACGCAGTATTTT.

V gene TRBV4-3 combines with J gene TRBJ2-5; D possibly corresponds to TRBD2 (5 bases). This CDR3 spans 15 amino acids. Germline values: CDR1 LGHNA, CDR2 YSLEER. V lost 3 bases to trimming and J lost 5 bases, with 16 bases between them. CDR3 sequence reads: CASSQSLVGGETQYF. In nucleotides, the CDR3 is TGCGCCAGCAGCCAGTCCCTGGTTGGCGGGGAGACCCAGTACTTC.

The CDR3 region is CSVYGAQETQYF. In DNA, the CDR3 is TGCAGCGTTTATGGGGCCCAAGAGACCCAGTACTTC. The rearrangement links TRBV29-1 to TRBJ2-5; D perhaps matches TRBD1 (5 bases). With 5 bases removed from V and 1 base from J, the gap between germline ends came to 8 bases. The CDR3 loop spans 12 amino acids. Germline V gene data show CDR1 as SQVTM and CDR2 as ANQGSEA.

The V gene is TRBV29-1, the J gene TRBJ1-1; TRBD1 matches at 11 bases. V lost 4 bases and J lost 4; bases outside the gene matches: 8. The CDR3 contains 15 residues. CDR1 SQVTM and CDR2 ANQGSEA come from the germline V gene. CDR3 sequence reads: CSVAFFGTGGTEAFF. DNA for the CDR3: TGCAGCGTTGCCTTTTTTGGGACAGGGGGCACTGAAGCTTTCTTT.

The chain couples TRBV4-3 to TRBJ2-2; 13 bases match TRBD2. V was pared by 1 base and J by 5 bases, with 4 bases of the junction left unmatched. Germline V lookup: CDR1 LGHNA, CDR2 YSLEER. The CDR3 is 17 amino acids. The CDR3 is CASSQATSGRGTGELFF. CDR3 DNA: TGCGCCAGCAGCCAAGCTACTAGCGGGAGGGGTACCGGGGAGCTGTTTTTT.

The chain couples TRBV5-1 to TRBJ1-1; TRBD1 agrees at 8 bases. J gave up 5 bases and V 4 bases, and 10 bases lay outside the gene matches. This CDR3 spans 15 amino acids. Germline V lookup: CDR1 SGHRS, CDR2 YFSETQ. As DNA, the CDR3 is TGCGCCAGCAGCATTCAGGGTGGACAGGGTACTGAAGCTTTCTTT. Encoded protein: CASSIQGGQGTEAFF.

About this clone itself: Additional DNA sequences in this sample encode the identical CDR3. The V and J genes are TRBV18 and TRBJ2-2; D not certain. Trimming removed 3 bases from V and 6 bases from J, with 5 bases in between. Germline loops: CDR1 KGHSH, CDR2 LQKENI. This CDR3 is 12 amino acids long. DNA of the CDR3: TGTGCCAGCTCACCCCAGGCCGGGGAGCTGTTTTTT. Its translation is CASSPQAGELFF.

The chain uses TRBV7-2 and TRBJ2-2; D possibly uses TRBD1 or TRBD2 (5 bases each). The CDR3 runs to 13 residues. V lost 5 bases, J lost 13 bases, and 17 bases lay in between. Germline CDR1 SGHTA, CDR2 FQGNSA. In DNA, the CDR3 is TGTGCCAGCAGCGAGCCAGGGACCATCGGGCTGTTTTTT. Translated, it gives CASSEPGTIGLFF.

The chain combines TRBV25-1 with TRBJ2-2; 10 bases map to TRBD2. The CDR3 consists of 15 residues. The V and J ends lost 6 bases and 5 bases, in that order; junction bases with no gene match: 6. Germline V gene sequence: CDR1 MGHDK, CDR2 SYGVNS. The CDR3 sequence: CASSLAGERTGELFF. CDR3 sequence (DNA): TGTGCCAGCAGCCTAGCGGGAGAGAGGACCGGGGAGCTGTTTTTT.

This rearrangement joins TRBV6-5 to TRBJ2-2, with a possible D match to TRBD2 (6 bases). The CDR3 consists of 15 residues. CDR1 is MNHEY, CDR2 SVGAGI, per germline. Trimming left V 0 bases short and J 5 bases short, with 10 bases between. This CDR3 reads CASSYSGTATGELFF. DNA for the CDR3: TGTGCCAGCAGTTACTCCGGGACTGCTACCGGGGAGCTGTTTTTT.

V is TRBV2 and J is TRBJ2-1, with a possible D match to TRBD2 (5 bases). V lost 3 bases, J lost 3 bases, and 9 bases lay in between. The CDR3 covers 14 residues. Germline assignment: CDR1 SNHLY and CDR2 FYNNEI. This chain's CDR3 is CASSDGLIYNEQFF. The CDR3 region has the DNA TGTGCCAGCAGTGATGGACTTATCTACAATGAGCAGTTCTTC.

The chain has TRBV6-1 and TRBJ2-7; no firm D call. V was pared by 1 base and J by 2 bases, with 6 bases between. There are 13 residues in the CDR3. Germline CDR1 and CDR2: MNHNS and SASEGT. CDR3 sequence: CASSEGVAYEQYF. DNA of the CDR3: TGTGCCAGCAGTGAAGGCGTTGCCTACGAGCAGTACTTC.

The chain joins TRBV29-1 to TRBJ2-1; 10 bases map to TRBD2. The CDR3 has 17 residues. Germline V gene data show CDR1 as SQVTM and CDR2 as ANQGSEA. V shed 7 bases, J shed 5 bases, and the junction held 17 bases outside the gene matches. CDR3 bases: TGCAGCGCCGTGCCCTTTCTGAGCGGGAGGGGGGACAATGAGCAGTTCTTC. Translation: CSAVPFLSGRGDNEQFF.

The chain joins TRBV18 to TRBJ1-1; D may be TRBD1 (6 bases). CDR3 length equals 15 residues. CDR1 is KGHSH and CDR2 is LQKENI in the germline V gene. Trimming removed 4 bases from V and 1 base from J, with 13 bases in between. CDR3 DNA sequence: TGTGCCAGCTCACTCGGACAGATTTCGAACACTGAAGCTTTCTTT. Encoded protein: CASSLGQISNTEAFF.

This chain uses TRBV7-2 with TRBJ2-7; no clear D gene. Germline loops: CDR1 SGHTA, CDR2 FQGNSA. The CDR3 length is 15 residues. Trimming took off 0 bases at V and 8 bases at J, with 17 bases between the two ends. The CDR3 nucleotides read TGTGCCAGCAGCTTAGCGGCAGATCCTGTACGAAAGCAGTACTTC. It encodes CASSLAADPVRKQYF.

The chain couples TRBV30 to TRBJ1-5; 7 bases are shared with TRBD1. With V trimmed by 2 bases and J by 6 bases, 4 bases remained unmatched. The CDR3 runs 13 residues. Germline CDR1 and CDR2: GTSNPN and SVGIG (reference sequence). The CDR3 DNA follows: TGTGCCTGGAGTAAACAGGGGATTCAGCCCCAGCATTTT. Protein sequence: CAWSKQGIQPQHF.

The chain employs TRBV29-1 and TRBJ2-1, with 7 bases matching TRBD1. Germline-derived CDR1 and CDR2 are SQVTM and ANQGSEA. The CDR3 consists of 13 residues. The junction had 5 bases not matched to a gene; V was cut back by 5 bases and J by 4 bases. The CDR3 region has the DNA TGCAGCGTTTCCGGGACAGTATACAATGAGCAGTTCTTC. It specifies CSVSGTVYNEQFF.

V usage is TRBV18 and J usage is TRBJ2-2, with 10 bases matching TRBD2. The CDR3 has 17 amino acids. V gave up 6 bases and J gave up 0 bases; unmatched junction bases: 7. CDR1 is KGHSH, CDR2 LQKENI, per germline. The CDR3 DNA follows: TGTGCCAGCTCCTCTAGCGGGAGTGGCACGAACACCGGGGAGCTGTTTTTT. Translation gives CASSSSGSGTNTGELFF.

For the CDR3, the DNA is TGTGCCAGCAAATCCGCTTCCTACGAGCAGTACTTC. Encoded protein: CASKSASYEQYF. The gene calls are TRBV27 and TRBJ2-7; D remains ambiguous. V lost 7 bases and J 1 base, leaving 8 bases between the germline ends. The CDR3 has 12 amino acids. The V gene's germline CDR1 is MNHEY and CDR2 SMNVEV (reference sequence).

V gene TRBV28 combines with J gene TRBJ2-1; no definite D call. Between the trimmed V and J ends, which lost 4 bases and 6 bases, there was a span of 1 base. The CDR3 has 10 residues. The V gene's germline CDR1 is MDHEN and CDR2 SYDVKM. The CDR3 is CASSSNEQFF. For the CDR3, the DNA is TGTGCCAGCAGTTCCAATGAGCAGTTCTTC.

This rearrangement joins TRBV28 to TRBJ1-2; D ambiguous. The V gene lost 4 bases and the J gene lost 1 base, with 28 bases spanning the gap. This CDR3 is built from 20 residues. Germline values: CDR1 MDHEN, CDR2 SYDVKM. CDR3 amino acids: CASSSVSPIRRASLNYGYTF. The CDR3 DNA follows: TGTGCCAGCAGTTCCGTGAGCCCCATAAGACGAGCTAGCCTTAACTATGGCTACACCTTC.

This sequence joins TRBV19 and TRBJ2-7; no clear D gene. V was trimmed by 5 bases and J by 2 bases, leaving 16 bases between them. The CDR3 totals 15 residues. The germline CDR1 and CDR2 sequences are LNHDA and SQIVND (reference sequence). The CDR3 DNA follows: TGTGCCAGTAGTCTCCGGCCGATGGGAACCTACGAGCAGTACTTC. This sequence encodes CASSLRPMGTYEQYF.

A word on this clone: The sample carries other DNA sequences with the same CDR3. The chain's CDR3 is CASSPGVNQPQHF. CDR3 DNA: TGTGCCAGCAGTCCCGGTGTCAATCAGCCCCAGCATTTT. The chain has TRBV28 and TRBJ1-5, with unresolved D. V shed 5 bases and J shed 3 bases, with 8 bases lying between them. CDR1 and CDR2 from the germline V gene are MDHEN and SYDVKM. The CDR3 runs 13 residues.

The rearrangement joins TRBV12-5 to TRBJ2-2; weak D call: TRBD1 (6 bases). CDR3 length: 11 amino acids. The germline V gene encodes CDR1 LGHNT and CDR2 FRNRAP. With 6 bases removed from V and 15 bases from J, the gap between germline ends came to 14 bases. The CDR3 loop is CASGSGQSLFF. CDR3 bases: TGTGCTAGTGGCTCCGGACAGTCTTTGTTTTTT. The entire variable domain, with the rest obtained from reference TRBV12-5 and TRBJ2-2, is as follows: DARVTQTPRHKVTEMGQEVTMRCQPILGHNTVFWYRQTMMQGLELLAYFRNRAPLDDSGMPKDRFSAEMPDATLATLKIQPSEPRDSAVYFCASGSGQSLFFGEGSRLTVL.

V gene TRBV5-5 combines with J gene TRBJ2-7; the D is unclear. V lost 4 bases and J 0 bases, leaving 11 bases between the germline ends. This CDR3 is 14 amino acids long. Germline-derived CDR1 and CDR2 are SGHKS and YYEKEE (reference sequence). CDR3 sequence (DNA): TGTGCCAGCAGCCATGACATAAGCTCCTACGAGCAGTACTTC. As protein: CASSHDISSYEQYF.

The chain carries TRBV6-6 and TRBJ1-2, with D maybe TRBD1 (5 bases). CDR3 size: 14 residues. Germline CDR1 is MNHNY and CDR2 is SVGAGI (reference sequence). With 2 bases removed from V and 1 base from J, the gap between germline ends came to 8 bases. The CDR3 loop is CASSYRGSNYGYTF. CDR3 nucleotides: TGTGCCAGCAGTTACCGGGGCAGTAACTATGGCTACACCTTC.

The chain employs TRBV19 and TRBJ2-6; possible D gene TRBD2, 6 bases. Between the trimmed V and J ends, which lost 6 bases and 1 base, there was a span of 16 bases. The CDR3 is 17 residues long. Germline CDR1 is LNHDA and CDR2 is SQIVND (reference sequence). For the CDR3, the DNA is TGTGCCAGTAGCAAAAGTAACGGGGGATCTGGGGCCAACGTCCTGACTTTC. This codes for CASSKSNGGSGANVLTF.

This chain connects TRBV7-2 to TRBJ2-7, with 8 bases that match TRBD2. CDR3 length: 15 residues. V lost 1 base, J lost 5 bases, and 7 bases stayed unmatched. CDR1 and CDR2 (germline): SGHTA, FQGNSA. This CDR3 is CASSLVFGRGHEQYF. CDR3 sequence (DNA): TGTGCCAGCAGCTTAGTTTTCGGGAGGGGCCACGAGCAGTACTTC.